Following are 10 T cell receptor beta chains from one sample sequenced in a study of molecular identifiers for immune sequencing clone quantification (dated by TCRdb to 2017 to 2018). Receptor libraries were prepared by PCR. TCRdb lists the instrument as Illumina HiSeq 4000. The public reads were reanalyzed by TCRdb: fastp trimming at Q25, MiXCR alignment, in-frame beta chains only. Duplicate CDR3 protein sequences are folded into a single record with the most common DNA and genes. A total of about 640,000 distinct CDR3 sequences appear in this sample, around 20% of them only once. Roughly 0.85% of the sample is taken by the ten largest. Input material: naive CD8+ T cells from blood, with Jurkat cell RNA spiked in. Read against the paper, the sample's cell subset or site label means: FACS-sorted CD8+CD4-CCR7+CD45RA+ naive T cells. Receptors originate from a human donor in good health. Some libraries in this study had Jurkat cell RNA spiked in.

The chain couples TRBV24-1 to TRBJ1-2, with 10 bases lining up with TRBD1. V lost 7 bases and J lost 7; bases outside the gene matches: 5. The CDR3 consists of 13 residues. CDR1 KGHDR and CDR2 SFDVKD come from the germline V gene. For the CDR3, the DNA is TGTGCCACCAGCCCCGGGACAGGGGTTGGCTACACCTTC. It is translated as CATSPGTGVGYTF.

This rearrangement joins TRBV6-1 to TRBJ1-5; TRBD1 agrees at 7 bases. The CDR3 length is 18 residues. V lost 3 bases and J lost 8; bases outside the gene matches: 19. Germline-derived CDR1 and CDR2 are MNHNS and SASEGT. CDR3 protein: CASSESWEGGWGRKPQHF. The CDR3 DNA follows: TGTGCCAGCAGTGAGTCGTGGGAAGGGGGCTGGGGTAGAAAGCCCCAGCATTTT.

This clonotype has just a few counts. The chain couples TRBV30 to TRBJ2-3; 9 nucleotides match TRBD1. J lost 3 bases, V lost 8 bases, and 6 bases had no gene match. The V gene's germline CDR1 is GTSNPN and CDR2 SVGIG (reference sequence). This CDR3 has 13 amino acids. CDR3 nucleotides: TGTGCCAGAGGACAGGGGTGGACAGATACGCAGTATTTT. As protein: CARGQGWTDTQYF.

There are many counts of this clonotype. The J gene is TRBJ1-5, the V gene TRBV27; no clear D. Per the germline V gene, CDR1 is MNHEY and CDR2 is SMNVEV (reference sequence). CDR3 length: 14 residues. Between the trimmed V and J ends, which lost 2 bases and 5 bases, there was a span of 10 bases. Here the CDR3 DNA reads TGTGCCAGCAGTTTAGGACCAGAAGATCAGCCCCAGCATTTT. It translates to CASSLGPEDQPQHF.

This clonotype was seen ten or more times. The chain joins TRBV7-9 to TRBJ2-7, with D unclear. V lost 5 bases and J 0 bases, leaving 17 bases between the germline ends. The CDR3 runs to 16 residues. Per germline, CDR1 SEHNR and CDR2 FQNEAQ (reference sequence). CDR3: CASSTLYTGSSYEQYF. CDR3 nucleotide sequence: TGTGCCAGCAGCACCCTATACACGGGTAGCTCCTACGAGCAGTACTTC.

The sample holds many counts of this clonotype. The chain recombines TRBV7-8 with TRBJ2-1; D may be TRBD2 (7 bases). In germline, CDR1 is SGHVS, CDR2 FQNEAQ. V gave up 2 bases and J gave up 8 bases, with 22 bases separating them. CDR3 length: 17 amino acids. The CDR3 spells CASSLFVRGAPSYEQFF. The DNA of the CDR3 is TGTGCCAGCAGCTTATTCGTTCGGGGGGCCCCGTCCTATGAGCAGTTCTTC.

The count of this clonotype is one. A much larger clone is a single base away; this may be a read error. The rearrangement joins TRBV5-1 to TRBJ2-7, with 11 bases that match TRBD1. The trim removed 7 bases at V and 4 bases at J, leaving 7 bases unmatched. CDR3 length: 14 residues. The germline V gene has CDR1 SGHRS and CDR2 YFSETQ. CDR3 residues: CASGSGQGGYEQYF. CDR3 coding DNA: TGCGCCAGCGGCTCGGGACAGGGGGGTTACGAGCAGTACTTC.

This clonotype was found many times. The chain carries TRBV29-1 and TRBJ2-1; possibly TRBD2 for D (6 bases). In germline, CDR1 is SQVTM, CDR2 ANQGSEA. V was clipped by 0 bases and J by 4 bases, with 22 bases between them. The CDR3 is 18 residues long. CDR3 nucleotides: TGCAGCGTTGAAGATGAGGAACTAACGGGGGACGGGTACAATGAGCAGTTCTTC. Its translation: CSVEDEELTGDGYNEQFF.

This clonotype was seen only a few times. One junction end disagrees with the germline gene, perhaps due to a read error. This chain joins TRBV27 and TRBJ1-6; a weak D match, TRBD1 (6 bases). Germline CDR1 and CDR2: MNHEY and SMNVEV (reference sequence). This CDR3 has 15 residues. The CDR3 sequence is CLKGEPSSYNSPLHF. CDR3 DNA sequence: TGCTTGAAGGGGGAACCGAGCTCCTATAATTCACCCCTCCACTTT.

Concerning this clonotype: A much more abundant neighbour one base away suggests this may be a read error. The conserved phenylalanine or tryptophan is not found at the CDR3 terminus, so this likely reflects a read error. This chain connects TRBV30 to TRBJ1-1; TRBD1 is a possible D gene (5 bases). CDR1 is GTSNPN and CDR2 is SVGIG in the germline V gene (reference sequence). CDR3 length equals 14 residues. Between the trimmed V and J ends, which lost 3 bases and 2 bases, there was a span of 13 bases. Written as DNA, the CDR3 is TGTGCCTGGAGATCCCAGGGAGGTAACACTGAAGCTTTCCTT. Translating gives CAWRSQGGNTEAFL.